The rows below give T cell receptor beta chains drawn from one sample of a study of T cell changes during pregnancy in multiple sclerosis. Repertoires were generated with immunoSEQ multiplex PCR, while TCRdb's copy carries only in-frame clones and drops some. The sample carries around 25,000 clones, 90% recorded once. The specimen was CD8+ T cells from peripheral blood mononuclear cells, collected in the third trimester of pregnancy. The receptors stem from a female donor in good health, enrolled as a control in a pregnancy study. Each CDR3 is given with its conserved first and last residue. A D gene is named only where the DNA matches it firmly. Part of the rows lack a size; the others show once, few, many or a class for expanded clones.

d_gene	v_gene	j_gene	abundance	CDR3nt	CDR3aa
TRBD2	TRBV27	TRBJ2-3	NA	TGTGCCAGCAGCTCTCGACGACTAGCGGGGGGGCCGGATACGCAGTATTTT	CASSSRRLAGGPDTQYF
NA	TRBV29-1	TRBJ1-1	NA	TGCAGCGTTGAGTACGGGAACACTGAAGCTTTCTTT	CSVEYGNTEAFF
NA	TRBV27	TRBJ2-1	NA	TGTGCCAGCAGGGGGTGGAGCGGCAATGAGCAGTTCTTC	CASRGWSGNEQFF
TRBD1	TRBV5-5	TRBJ1-5	few	TGTGCCAGCAGTCCCATTACAGGGGGGTTGAATCAGCCCCAGCATTTT	CASSPITGGLNQPQHF
NA	TRBV2	TRBJ2-7	NA	TGTGCCAGCACGGAAAAGCGGTCCTACGAGCAGTACTTC	CASTEKRSYEQYF
NA	TRBV27	TRBJ2-7	NA	TGTGCCAGCAGTTTAGACAGTCATTACGAGCAGTACTTC	CASSLDSHYEQYF
NA	TRBV27	TRBJ1-1	once	TGTGCCAGCAGCCGCTTAGGGGGTATGAACACTGAAGCTTTCTTT	CASSRLGGMNTEAFF
NA	TRBV6-1	TRBJ2-3	NA	TGTGCCAGCAGTGAAGCGCGATTTGATCAGGGCCGGTATTTT	CASSEARFDQGRYF
NA	TRBV14	TRBJ2-1	NA	TGTGCCAGCAGCCAAGTAGGAGGGTATGTAAATGAGCAGTTCTTC	CASSQVGGYVNEQFF
NA	TRBV12-1	TRBJ1-2	NA	TGTGCCAGCAGCTTTGGGACGACAGGTCCCACTTTCTATGGCTACACCTTC	CASSFGTTGPTFYGYTF
NA	TRBV7-3	TRBJ2-1	NA	TGTGCCAGCAGCTCCGGTAGCTCGAAGTTCTTC	CASSSGSSKFF
NA	TRBV30	TRBJ2-7	NA	TGTGCCTGGATTGGCACCCGCTCCTACGAGCAGTACTTC	CAWIGTRSYEQYF
TRBD1	TRBV6-5	TRBJ1-5	NA	TGTGCCAGCAGGTCCGGGACAGGGAATCAGCCCCAGCATTTT	CASRSGTGNQPQHF
TRBD1	TRBV5-1	TRBJ1-1	NA	TGCGCCAGCAGCTACGAAATACCGGGACAGGGAGGAATGAACACTGAAGCTTTCTTT	CASSYEIPGQGGMNTEAFF
NA	TRBV7-3	TRBJ1-1	NA	TGTGCCAGCAGCTTTCAGGCGAATACTGAAGCTTTCTTT	CASSFQANTEAFF
NA	TRBV6-1	TRBJ1-5	medium-sized	TGTGCCAGCAGTGAAGAGGGAGTACAGCCCCAGCATTTT	CASSEEGVQPQHF
TRBD2	TRBV2	TRBJ2-3	NA	TGTGCCAGCAGTGAAGCTAGCGGGAGAGGGTCAGATACGCAGTATTTT	CASSEASGRGSDTQYF
NA	TRBV21-1	TRBJ2-5	NA	TGTGCCAGCAGCAGAGGGACAGGGCGAGAGACCCAGTACTTC	CASSRGTGRETQYF
NA	TRBV29-1	TRBJ1-1	NA	TGCAGCGTTCGACTTATGAACACTGAAGCTTTCTTT	CSVRLMNTEAFF
TRBD1	TRBV2	TRBJ2-1	NA	TGTGCCAGCAGTTCGGTAGCCTCCGACAGGGATGAGCAGTTCTTC	CASSSVASDRDEQFF
NA	TRBV7-7	TRBJ2-3	once	TGTGCTAGCAGCGTGGGCCGACGCACTAGGGATACGCAGTATTTT	CASSVGRRTRDTQYF
NA	TRBV7-3	TRBJ2-7	NA	TGTGCCAGCAGCTTAACCGGTGGGGCGCCCTACGAGCAGTACTTC	CASSLTGGAPYEQYF
TRBD2	TRBV11-3	TRBJ2-1	NA	TGTGCCAGCAGCCCTCAGACTAGCGGGGGATACAATGAGCAGTTCTTC	CASSPQTSGGYNEQFF
TRBD2	TRBV6-1	TRBJ2-3	NA	TGTGCCAGCCCCTCCGGGGGGGGCACAGATACGCAGTATTTT	CASPSGGGTDTQYF
NA	TRBV19	TRBJ2-6	NA	TGTGCCAGTAGTACAGGGGTTCTCTTCTCTGGGGCCAACGTCCTGACTTTC	CASSTGVLFSGANVLTF
NA	TRBV5-5	TRBJ2-7	NA	TGTGCCAGCAGCTTACCAGGCGAGTACTACGAGCAGTACTTC	CASSLPGEYYEQYF
NA	TRBV4-1	TRBJ2-7	NA	TGCGCCAGCAGCCCCTTTAGGGGGTCTGGCTCCTACGAGCAGTACTTC	CASSPFRGSGSYEQYF
TRBD1	TRBV6-4	TRBJ2-3	once	TGTGCCAGCAAGGGACAGGAGGTCACAGATACGCAGTATTTT	CASKGQEVTDTQYF
TRBD1	TRBV28	TRBJ1-2	NA	TGTGCCAGCAGCAAACAGCCGGGACAGGGGGCGAGAGGCTACACCTTC	CASSKQPGQGARGYTF
NA	TRBV27	TRBJ1-2	NA	TGTGCCAGCAGTTTTCGAGGTGATGGCTACACCTTC	CASSFRGDGYTF
TRBD1	TRBV27	TRBJ2-2	NA	TGTGCCAGCAGTAGGGACAGACTATCATTCAACACCGGGGAGCTGTTTTTT	CASSRDRLSFNTGELFF
NA	TRBV25-1	TRBJ1-3	once	TGTGCCACCGAGACAGGCTCTGGAAACACCATATATTTT	CATETGSGNTIYF
TRBD2	TRBV6-1	TRBJ2-2	once	TGTGCCAGCAGTGACGGACTAGCGGGAGTGGGGGAGCTGTTTTTT	CASSDGLAGVGELFF
NA	TRBV7-9	TRBJ1-2	NA	TGTGCCAGCAGGGGAGAGGCTTACTATGGCTACACCTTC	CASRGEAYYGYTF
NA	TRBV27	TRBJ2-3	NA	TGTGCCAGCAGTTTAAACAGGATTAAGTTCACAGATACGCAGTATTTT	CASSLNRIKFTDTQYF
NA	TRBV7-6	TRBJ2-1	NA	TGTGCCAGCAGCTTACGTCTCTGGGCTAACTCCTACAATGAGCAGTTCTTC	CASSLRLWANSYNEQFF
NA	TRBV5-8	TRBJ2-7	NA	TGTGCCAGCAGCTTCCAGACCTACGAGCAGTACTTC	CASSFQTYEQYF
NA	TRBV2	TRBJ2-1	NA	TGTGCCAGCAGTGAAGGAAAGACTACCCAATGGGAGCAGTTCTTC	CASSEGKTTQWEQFF
TRBD1	TRBV15	TRBJ2-5	few	TGTGCCACAAAGGGACAGAACCAAGAGACCCAGTACTTC	CATKGQNQETQYF
NA	TRBV7-8	TRBJ2-7	NA	TGTGCCAGCAGGGAACCCGGGGCCTACGAGCAGTACTTC	CASREPGAYEQYF
TRBD2	TRBV7-3	TRBJ2-1	NA	TGTGCCAGCAGCTGGTTAGCGGGGGGCCATAATGAGCAGTTCTTC	CASSWLAGGHNEQFF
TRBD1	TRBV6-6	TRBJ1-5	NA	TGTGCCAGCAACAACAGGGGTTCAGATCAGCCCCAGCATTTT	CASNNRGSDQPQHF
TRBD1	TRBV12-5	TRBJ1-2	NA	TGTGCTAGTGGTACGGACAGGGACATCTATGGCTACACCTTC	CASGTDRDIYGYTF
TRBD2	TRBV9	TRBJ2-5	NA	TGTGCCAGCAGCGCCGGGACTAGCGGTGTGGAGACCCAGTACTTC	CASSAGTSGVETQYF
NA	TRBV19	TRBJ1-1	NA	TGTGCCAGTAGTATAGATCCTGCAGTGAGGACTGAAGCTTTCTTT	CASSIDPAVRTEAFF
NA	TRBV7-7	TRBJ1-1	NA	TGTGCTAGCAGCCCGGGGGAGAACACTGAAGCTTTCTTT	CASSPGENTEAFF
NA	TRBV19	TRBJ1-1	NA	TGTGCCAGTAGTATAGCAGGAGGTTCGTGGGCTTTCTTT	CASSIAGGSWAFF
NA	TRBV27	TRBJ2-2	NA	TGTGCCAGCAGTTCGGGTGTGGGCGGGGAGCTGTTTTTT	CASSSGVGGELFF
NA	TRBV7-6	TRBJ1-5	NA	TGTGCCAGCAGCTTCCTAGGGGATCAGCCCCAGCATTTT	CASSFLGDQPQHF
TRBD1	TRBV28	TRBJ2-1	NA	TGTGCCAGCAGTCCAGACAGGGGTAGCTCCTACAATGAGCAGTTCTTC	CASSPDRGSSYNEQFF
NA	TRBV2	TRBJ2-1	NA	TGTGCCAGCAGTGCTTTTTCGGATTTGGCGGGGCAGTTCTTC	CASSAFSDLAGQFF
TRBD2	TRBV9	TRBJ2-1	once	TGTGCCAGCAGCGGCCGGACTAGCGGGAGTGGCAATGAGCAGTTCTTC	CASSGRTSGSGNEQFF
TRBD1	TRBV27	TRBJ1-1	NA	TGTGCCAGCAGTGCGACAGGGTATATAAACACTGAAGCTTTCTTT	CASSATGYINTEAFF